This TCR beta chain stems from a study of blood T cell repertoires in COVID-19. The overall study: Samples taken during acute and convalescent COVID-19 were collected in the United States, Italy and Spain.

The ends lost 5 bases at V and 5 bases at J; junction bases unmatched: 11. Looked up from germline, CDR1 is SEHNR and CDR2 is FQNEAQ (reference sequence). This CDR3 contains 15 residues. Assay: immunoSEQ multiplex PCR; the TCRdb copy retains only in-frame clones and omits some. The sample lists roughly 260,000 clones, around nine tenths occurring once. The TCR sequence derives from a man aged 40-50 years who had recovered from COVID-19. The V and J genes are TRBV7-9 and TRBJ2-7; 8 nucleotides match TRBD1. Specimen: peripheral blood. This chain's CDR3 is CASSPRTGILHEQYF. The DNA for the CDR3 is TGTGCCAGCAGCCCTAGGACAGGGATCCTTCACGAGCAGTACTTC. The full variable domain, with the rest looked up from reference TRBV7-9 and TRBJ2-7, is DTGVSQNPRHKITKRGQNVTFRCDPISEHNRLYWYRQTLGQGPEFLTYFQNEAQLEKSRLLSDRFSAERPKGSFSTLEIQRTEQGDSAMYLCASSPRTGILHEQYFGPGTRLTVT.